Sequencing of this T cell receptor beta chain was carried out in a study of OX40 agonist ivuxolimab in advanced cancers. As for the study in general: The study treated patients with ivuxolimab, an agonistic anti-OX40 (CD134) antibody.

The germline CDR1 and CDR2 sequences are SGHDN and FVKESK. The V gene lost 3 bases and the J gene lost 4 bases, with 16 bases spanning the gap. This CDR3 is built from 17 residues. This clone occurred once. This table comes from immunoSEQ multiplex PCR, and its TCRdb copy is limited to in-frame clones, with some not included. Of approximately 69,000 clones in the sample, about 91% are singletons; the top ten hold roughly 3%. V and J are TRBV14 and TRBJ2-6; D gene uncertain. The material was CD4+ or CD8+ T cells sorted from blood, obtained in a trial of the OX40 agonist ivuxolimab. This sequence originates from an adult with an advanced solid tumor such as melanoma, head and neck, liver or kidney cancer. The chain's CDR3 is CASSQYARQAGANVLTF. CDR3 nucleotides: TGTGCCAGCAGCCAGTATGCCCGTCAGGCCGGGGCCAACGTCCTGACTTTC.